This T cell receptor (beta chain) came from a study of blood T cell repertoires in COVID-19. Study information: COVID-19 samples from acute and convalescent phases originated in the United States, Italy and Spain.

The V segment lost 4 bases and the J segment 2 bases; nucleotides outside the gene matches: 3. Germline V gives CDR1 SNHLY, CDR2 FYNNEI. The CDR3 is 15 residues long. As handled by the study authors: Amplification of reference gene primers was used by the study to estimate nucleated cell counts. Method: immunoSEQ multiplex PCR; TCRdb's copy keeps in-frame clones and lacks some. V and J calls and clone size come straight from that table; D and trimming were deduced from the DNA. The sample holds 200,000 or so clones, 75% to 90% seen once. The sample holds a few counts of this clone. The chain has TRBV2 and TRBJ2-3; 10 bases line up with TRBD2. Material: peripheral blood. The TCR was taken from a man in his 70s with active or convalescent COVID-19. This CDR3 is CASSGLAGATDTQYF. In DNA, the CDR3 is TGTGCCAGCAGTGGGCTAGCGGGAGCCACAGATACGCAGTATTTT.